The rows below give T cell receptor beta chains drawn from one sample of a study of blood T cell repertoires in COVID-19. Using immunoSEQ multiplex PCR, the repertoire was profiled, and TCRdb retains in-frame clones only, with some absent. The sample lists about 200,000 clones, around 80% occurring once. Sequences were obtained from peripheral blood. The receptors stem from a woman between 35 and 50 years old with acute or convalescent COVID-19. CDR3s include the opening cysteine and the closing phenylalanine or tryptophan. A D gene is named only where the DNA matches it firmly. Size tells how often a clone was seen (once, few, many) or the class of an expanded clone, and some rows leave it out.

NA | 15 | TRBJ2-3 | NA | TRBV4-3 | CASSQGNSETDTQYF | TGCGCCAGCAGCCAGGGTAATTCGGAGACAGATACGCAGTATTTT
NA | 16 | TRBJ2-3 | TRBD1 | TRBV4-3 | CASSQDYRGGTDTQYF | TGCGCCAGCAGCCAAGACTACAGGGGCGGCACAGATACGCAGTATTTT
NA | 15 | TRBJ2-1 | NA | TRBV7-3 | CASSLRPGFDNEQFF | TGTGCCAGCAGCTTAAGGCCGGGTTTTGACAATGAGCAGTTCTTC
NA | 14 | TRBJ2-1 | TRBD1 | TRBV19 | CASSRRQGADEQFF | TGTGCCAGTAGTCGCAGACAGGGGGCTGATGAGCAGTTCTTC
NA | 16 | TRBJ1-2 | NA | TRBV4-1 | CASSQDSGLLNYGYTF | TGCGCCAGCAGCCAAGATTCGGGACTTCTTAACTATGGCTACACCTTC
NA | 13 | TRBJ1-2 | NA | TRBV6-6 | CASSTGMIYGYTF | TGTGCCAGCAGTACAGGGATGATCTATGGCTACACCTTC
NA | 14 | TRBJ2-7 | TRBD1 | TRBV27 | CASSFGTGASEQYF | TGTGCCAGCAGTTTCGGGACAGGGGCCAGCGAGCAGTACTTC
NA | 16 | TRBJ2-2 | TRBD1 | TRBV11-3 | CASSTPDRGDTGELFF | TGTGCCAGCAGCACTCCGGACAGGGGGGACACCGGGGAGCTGTTTTTT
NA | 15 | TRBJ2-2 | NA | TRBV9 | CASSVVQRGTGELFF | TGTGCCAGCAGCGTAGTTCAGAGGGGGACCGGGGAGCTGTTTTTT
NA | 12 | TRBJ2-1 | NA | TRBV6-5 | CASRRRDNEQFF | TGTGCCAGCAGGAGGAGAGACAATGAGCAGTTCTTC
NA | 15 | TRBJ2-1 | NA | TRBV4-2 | CASSQDWTRDNEQFF | TGTGCCAGCAGCCAGGACTGGACGAGAGACAATGAGCAGTTCTTC
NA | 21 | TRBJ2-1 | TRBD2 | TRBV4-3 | CASSQVLRTSGSIGSYNEQFF | TGCGCCAGCAGCCAAGTCCTAAGGACTAGCGGGAGTATAGGATCCTACAATGAGCAGTTCTTC
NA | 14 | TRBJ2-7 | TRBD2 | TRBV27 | CASSALAGNVEQYF | TGTGCCAGCAGTGCGCTAGCGGGGAACGTCGAGCAGTACTTC
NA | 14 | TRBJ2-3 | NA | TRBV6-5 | CASSYSRLPDTQYF | TGTGCCAGCAGTTACTCGAGACTTCCCGATACGCAGTATTTT
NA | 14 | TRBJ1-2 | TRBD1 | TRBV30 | CAWSVQGGSYGYTF | TGTGCCTGGAGTGTACAGGGGGGAAGCTATGGCTACACCTTC
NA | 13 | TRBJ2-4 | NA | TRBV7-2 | CASSLPGENIQYF | TGTGCCAGCAGCTTACCTGGAGAAAACATTCAGTACTTC
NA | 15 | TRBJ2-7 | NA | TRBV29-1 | CSVEGARGLSYEQYF | TGCAGCGTTGAAGGGGCCAGGGGCCTCTCCTACGAGCAGTACTTC
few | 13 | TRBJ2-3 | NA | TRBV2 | CASPGGAGDTQYF | TGTGCCAGTCCTGGGGGGGCCGGAGATACGCAGTATTTT
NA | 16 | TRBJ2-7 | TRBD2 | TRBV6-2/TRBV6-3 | CASSYLALAGLYEQYF | TGTGCCAGCAGTTACCTTGCCCTAGCGGGACTCTACGAGCAGTACTTC
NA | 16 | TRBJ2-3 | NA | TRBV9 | CASSVVGVGSTDTQYF | TGTGCCAGCAGCGTAGTAGGGGTGGGGTCCACAGATACGCAGTATTTT
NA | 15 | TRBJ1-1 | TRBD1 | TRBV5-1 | CASSSQGVGSTEAFF | TGCGCCAGCAGCTCTCAGGGGGTCGGGAGCACTGAAGCTTTCTTT
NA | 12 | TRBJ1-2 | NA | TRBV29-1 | CSVYRFNYGYTF | TGCAGCGTTTACAGGTTCAACTATGGCTACACCTTC
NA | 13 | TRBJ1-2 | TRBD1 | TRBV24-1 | CATSTGTGDGYTF | TGTGCCACTTCTACCGGGACAGGGGACGGCTACACCTTC